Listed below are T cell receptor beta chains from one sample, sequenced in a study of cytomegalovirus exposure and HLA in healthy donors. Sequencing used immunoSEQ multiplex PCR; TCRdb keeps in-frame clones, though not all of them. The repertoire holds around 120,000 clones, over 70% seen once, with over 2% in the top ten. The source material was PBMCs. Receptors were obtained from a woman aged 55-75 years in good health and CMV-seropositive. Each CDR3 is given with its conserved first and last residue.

CDR3: CASSLGGGPSEQFF; J: TRBJ2-1; V: TRBV7-2
CDR3: CASRLQGTNYGYTF; J: TRBJ1-2; V: TRBV6-5
CDR3: CSPARGDTQYF; J: TRBJ2-3; V: TRBV29-1
CDR3: CASSVTGPNTEAFF; J: TRBJ1-1; V: TRBV19
CDR3: CASSLQGSGQPQHF; J: TRBJ1-5; V: TRBV13
CDR3: CASSDGDLNTGELFF; J: TRBJ2-2; V: TRBV7-8
CDR3: CASTETGTANYGYTF; J: TRBJ1-2; V: TRBV6-1
CDR3: CASSSTRPGGYSSNQPQHF; J: TRBJ1-5; V: TRBV7-8
CDR3: CASTQGGGIDEQYF; J: TRBJ2-7; V: TRBV19
CDR3: CASSLDRGPLSNQPQHF; J: TRBJ1-5; V: TRBV2
CDR3: CASSGGLGNQPQHF; J: TRBJ1-5; V: TRBV5-1
CDR3: CASITGAAGHSQETQYF; J: TRBJ2-5; V: TRBV28
CDR3: CASSELFRREYYEQYF; J: TRBJ2-7; V: TRBV6-1
CDR3: CAISEGQGGTYEQYF; J: TRBJ2-7; V: TRBV10-3
CDR3: CASRGQSKTEAFF; J: TRBJ1-1; V: TRBV25-1
CDR3: CSVAGNGNQPQHF; J: TRBJ1-5; V: TRBV29-1
CDR3: CASSSTGARDTEAFF; J: TRBJ1-1; V: TRBV6-5
CDR3: CASSVEASGEETQYF; J: TRBJ2-5; V: TRBV9
CDR3: CASSFERVTGELFF; J: TRBJ2-2; V: TRBV5-1
CDR3: CASSSNGVGGGARETQYF; J: TRBJ2-5; V: TRBV25-1
CDR3: CASSLDIRNAYEQYF; J: TRBJ2-7; V: TRBV5-1
CDR3: CASTLDSLNTEAFF; J: TRBJ1-1; V: TRBV2
CDR3: CASSDSEDNEQFF; J: TRBJ2-1; V: TRBV5-1
CDR3: CASSLGTGKGSPLHF; J: TRBJ1-6; V: TRBV27
CDR3: CASALAGGAYNEQFF; J: TRBJ2-1; V: TRBV12-5
CDR3: CASSLSPSGGGETQYF; J: TRBJ2-5; V: TRBV5-4
CDR3: CATSREGGNQPQHF; J: TRBJ1-5; V: TRBV15
CDR3: CASSQGNTLPYEQYF; J: TRBJ2-7; V: TRBV4-1
CDR3: CASRGQGGEQYF; J: TRBJ2-7; V: TRBV11-2
CDR3: CASTDAGRSPF; J: TRBJ1-1; V: TRBV6-5
CDR3: CASSPLTGNTEAFF; J: TRBJ1-1; V: TRBV7-8
CDR3: CSVEKQNTGELFF; J: TRBJ2-2; V: TRBV29-1
CDR3: CASSTIGSSGVADTQYF; J: TRBJ2-3; V: TRBV4-2
CDR3: CASSEISGAHNEQFF; J: TRBJ2-1; V: TRBV9
CDR3: CASSPPSGGSNEQFF; J: TRBJ2-1; V: TRBV18
CDR3: CASSADSYNEQFF; J: TRBJ2-1; V: TRBV7-3
CDR3: CASSLGAGGSSYEQYF; J: NA; V: TRBV5-5
CDR3: CASRPGQGVTEAFF; J: TRBJ1-1; V: TRBV7-9
CDR3: CASSPSPLAGGYNEQFF; J: TRBJ2-1; V: TRBV27
CDR3: CASSYSGGNTEAFF; J: TRBJ1-1; V: TRBV6-5
CDR3: CAISESTGGGPYEQYF; J: TRBJ2-7; V: TRBV10-3
CDR3: CAYQGGNTEAFF; J: TRBJ1-1; V: TRBV13
CDR3: CASSLMGGTGGGYTF; J: TRBJ1-2; V: TRBV7-3
CDR3: CASSERPGDGYTF; J: TRBJ1-2; V: TRBV6-1
CDR3: CATRDRGNQPQHF; J: TRBJ1-5; V: TRBV19
CDR3: CASSESWTSIDLGETQYF; J: TRBJ2-5; V: TRBV10-2
CDR3: CASSYSPTGWDSPLHF; J: TRBJ1-6; V: TRBV6-5